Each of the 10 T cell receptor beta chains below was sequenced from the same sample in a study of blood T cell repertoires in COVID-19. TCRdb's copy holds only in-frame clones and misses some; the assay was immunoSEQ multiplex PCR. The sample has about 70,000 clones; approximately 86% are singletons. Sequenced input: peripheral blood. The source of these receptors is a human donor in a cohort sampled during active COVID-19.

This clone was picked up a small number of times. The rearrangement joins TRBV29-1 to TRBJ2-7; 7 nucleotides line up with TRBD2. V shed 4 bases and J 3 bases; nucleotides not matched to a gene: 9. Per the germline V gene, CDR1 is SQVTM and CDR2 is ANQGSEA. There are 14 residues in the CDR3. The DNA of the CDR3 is TGCAGCGTTGTGAGAGGGGAGGGTTTCTACGAGCAGTACTTC. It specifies CSVVRGEGFYEQYF.

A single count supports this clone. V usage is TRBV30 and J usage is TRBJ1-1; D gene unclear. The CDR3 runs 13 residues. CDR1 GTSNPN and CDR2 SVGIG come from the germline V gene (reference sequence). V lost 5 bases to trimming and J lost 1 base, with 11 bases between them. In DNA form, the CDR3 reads TGTGCCTGGTTCGAGCGCGGGAACACTGAAGCTTTCTTT. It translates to CAWFERGNTEAFF.

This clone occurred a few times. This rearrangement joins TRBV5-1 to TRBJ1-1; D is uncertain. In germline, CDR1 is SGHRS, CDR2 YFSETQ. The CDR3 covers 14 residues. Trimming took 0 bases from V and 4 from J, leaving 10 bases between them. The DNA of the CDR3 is TGCGCCAGCAGCTTGGACCCGGTTGGCACTGAAGCTTTCTTT. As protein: CASSLDPVGTEAFF.

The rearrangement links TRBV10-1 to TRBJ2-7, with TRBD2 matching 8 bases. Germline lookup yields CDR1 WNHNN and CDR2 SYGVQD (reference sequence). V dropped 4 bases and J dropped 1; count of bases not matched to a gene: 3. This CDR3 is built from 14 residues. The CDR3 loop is CASSGRGGSYEQYF. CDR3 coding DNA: TGCGCCAGCAGTGGCCGGGGGGGATCCTACGAGCAGTACTTC.

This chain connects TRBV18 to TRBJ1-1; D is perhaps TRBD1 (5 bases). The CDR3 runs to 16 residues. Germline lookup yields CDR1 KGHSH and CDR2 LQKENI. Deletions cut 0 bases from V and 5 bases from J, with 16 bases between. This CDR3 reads CASSPPDGGRVTEAFF. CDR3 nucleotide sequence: TGTGCCAGCTCACCACCGGACGGGGGGAGGGTGACTGAAGCTTTCTTT. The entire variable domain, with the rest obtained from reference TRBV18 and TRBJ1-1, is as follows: NAGVMQNPRHLVRRRGQEARLRCSPMKGHSHVYWYRQLPEEGLKFMVYLQKENIIDESGMPKERFSAEFPKEGPSILRIQQVVRGDSAAYFCASSPPDGGRVTEAFFGQGTRLTVV.

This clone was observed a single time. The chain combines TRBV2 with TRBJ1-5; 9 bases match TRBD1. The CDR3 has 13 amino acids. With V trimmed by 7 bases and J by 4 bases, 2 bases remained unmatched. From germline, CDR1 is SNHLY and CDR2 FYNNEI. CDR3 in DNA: TGTGCCAGCACGACAGGGGGAAATCAGCCCCAGCATTTT. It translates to CASTTGGNQPQHF.

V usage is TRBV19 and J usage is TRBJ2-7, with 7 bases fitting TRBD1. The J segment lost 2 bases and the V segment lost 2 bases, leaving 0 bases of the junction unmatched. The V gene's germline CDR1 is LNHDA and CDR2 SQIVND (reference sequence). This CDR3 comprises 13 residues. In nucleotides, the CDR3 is TGTGCCAGTAGTATAAGGGGGCCCTACGAGCAGTACTTC. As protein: CASSIRGPYEQYF.

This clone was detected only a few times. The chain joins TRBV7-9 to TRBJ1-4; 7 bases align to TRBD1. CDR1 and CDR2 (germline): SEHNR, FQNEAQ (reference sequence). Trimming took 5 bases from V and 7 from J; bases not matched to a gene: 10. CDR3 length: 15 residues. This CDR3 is CASSHKPDRVEKLFF. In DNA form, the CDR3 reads TGTGCCAGCAGCCACAAACCCGACAGGGTTGAAAAACTGTTTTTT.

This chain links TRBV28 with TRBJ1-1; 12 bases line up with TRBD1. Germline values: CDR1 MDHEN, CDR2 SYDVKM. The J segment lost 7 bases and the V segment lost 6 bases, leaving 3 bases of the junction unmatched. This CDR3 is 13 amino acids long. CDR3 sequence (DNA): TGTGCCAGCAGCGGGACAGGGGGCCTTGAAGCTTTCTTT. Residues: CASSGTGGLEAFF.

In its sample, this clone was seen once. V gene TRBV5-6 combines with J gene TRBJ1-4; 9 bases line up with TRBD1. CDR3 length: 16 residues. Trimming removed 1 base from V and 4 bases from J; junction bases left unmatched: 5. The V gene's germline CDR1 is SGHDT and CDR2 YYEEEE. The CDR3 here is CASSLRDRAFNEKLFF. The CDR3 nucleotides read TGTGCCAGCAGCTTGAGGGACAGGGCGTTTAATGAAAAACTGTTTTTT.